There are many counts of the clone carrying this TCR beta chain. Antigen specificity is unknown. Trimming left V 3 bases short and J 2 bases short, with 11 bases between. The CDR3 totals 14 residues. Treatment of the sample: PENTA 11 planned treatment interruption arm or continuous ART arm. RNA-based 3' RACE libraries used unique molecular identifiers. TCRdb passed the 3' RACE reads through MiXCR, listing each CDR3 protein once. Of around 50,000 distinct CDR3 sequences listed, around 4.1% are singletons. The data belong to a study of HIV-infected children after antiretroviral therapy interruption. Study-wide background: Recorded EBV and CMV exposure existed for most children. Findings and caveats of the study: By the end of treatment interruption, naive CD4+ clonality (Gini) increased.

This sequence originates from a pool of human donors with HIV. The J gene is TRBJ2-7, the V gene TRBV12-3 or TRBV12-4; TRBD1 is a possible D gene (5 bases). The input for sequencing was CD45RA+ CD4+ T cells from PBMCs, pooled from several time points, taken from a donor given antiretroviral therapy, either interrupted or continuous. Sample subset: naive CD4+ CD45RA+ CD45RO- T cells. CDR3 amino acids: CASSFWAGTYEQYF. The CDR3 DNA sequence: TGTGCCAGCAGTTTTTGGGCAGGGACCTACGAGCAGTACTTC.